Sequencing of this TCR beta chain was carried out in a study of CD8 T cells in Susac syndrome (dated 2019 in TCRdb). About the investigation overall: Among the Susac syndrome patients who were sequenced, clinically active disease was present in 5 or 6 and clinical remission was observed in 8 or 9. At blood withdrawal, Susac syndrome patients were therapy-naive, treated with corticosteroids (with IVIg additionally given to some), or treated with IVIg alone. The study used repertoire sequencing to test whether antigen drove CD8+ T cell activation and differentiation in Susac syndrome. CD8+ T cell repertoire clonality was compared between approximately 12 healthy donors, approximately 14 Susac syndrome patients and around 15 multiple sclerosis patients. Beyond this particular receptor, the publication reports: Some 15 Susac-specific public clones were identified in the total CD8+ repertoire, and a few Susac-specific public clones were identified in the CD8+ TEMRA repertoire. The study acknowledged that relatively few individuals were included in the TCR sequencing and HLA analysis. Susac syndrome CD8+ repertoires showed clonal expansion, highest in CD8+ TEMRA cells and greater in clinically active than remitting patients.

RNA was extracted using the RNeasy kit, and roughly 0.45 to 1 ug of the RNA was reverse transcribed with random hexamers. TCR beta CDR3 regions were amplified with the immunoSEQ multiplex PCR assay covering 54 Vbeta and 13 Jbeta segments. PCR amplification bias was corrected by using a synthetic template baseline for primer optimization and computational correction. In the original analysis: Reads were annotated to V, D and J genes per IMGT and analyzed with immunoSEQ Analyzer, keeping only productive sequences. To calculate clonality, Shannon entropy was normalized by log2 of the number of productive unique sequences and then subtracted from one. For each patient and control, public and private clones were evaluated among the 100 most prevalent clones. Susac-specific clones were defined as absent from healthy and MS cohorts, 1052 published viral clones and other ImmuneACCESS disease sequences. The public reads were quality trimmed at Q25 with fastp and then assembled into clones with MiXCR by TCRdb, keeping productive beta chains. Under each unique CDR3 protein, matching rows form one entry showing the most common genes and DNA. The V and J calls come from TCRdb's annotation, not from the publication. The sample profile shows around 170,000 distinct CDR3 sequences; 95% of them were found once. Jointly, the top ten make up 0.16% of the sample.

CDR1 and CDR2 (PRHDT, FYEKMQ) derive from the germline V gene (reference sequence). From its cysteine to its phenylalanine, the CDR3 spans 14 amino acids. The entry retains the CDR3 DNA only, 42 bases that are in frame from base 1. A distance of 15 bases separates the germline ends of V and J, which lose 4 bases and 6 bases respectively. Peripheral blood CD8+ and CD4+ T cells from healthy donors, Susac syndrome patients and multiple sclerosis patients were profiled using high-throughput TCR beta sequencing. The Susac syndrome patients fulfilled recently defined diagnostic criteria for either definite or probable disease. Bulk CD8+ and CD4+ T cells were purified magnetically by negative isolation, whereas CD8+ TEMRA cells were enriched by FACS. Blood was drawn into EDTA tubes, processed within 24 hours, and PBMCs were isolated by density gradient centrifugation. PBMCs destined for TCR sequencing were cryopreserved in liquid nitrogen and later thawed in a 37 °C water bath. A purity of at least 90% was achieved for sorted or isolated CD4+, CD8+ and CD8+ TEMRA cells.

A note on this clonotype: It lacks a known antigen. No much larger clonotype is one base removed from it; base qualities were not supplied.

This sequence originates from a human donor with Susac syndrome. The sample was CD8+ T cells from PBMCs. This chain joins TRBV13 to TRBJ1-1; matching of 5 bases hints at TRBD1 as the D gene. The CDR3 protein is CASSSGLRGAEAFF. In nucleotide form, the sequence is TGTGCCAGCAGCTCGGGACTTCGAGGGGCTGAAGCTTTCTTT. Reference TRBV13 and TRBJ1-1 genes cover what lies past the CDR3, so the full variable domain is AAGVIQSPRHLIKEKRETATLKCYPIPRHDTVYWYQQGPGQDPQFLISFYEKMQSDKGSIPDRFSAQQFSDYHSELNMSSLELGDSALYFCASSSGLRGAEAFFGQGTRLTVV.